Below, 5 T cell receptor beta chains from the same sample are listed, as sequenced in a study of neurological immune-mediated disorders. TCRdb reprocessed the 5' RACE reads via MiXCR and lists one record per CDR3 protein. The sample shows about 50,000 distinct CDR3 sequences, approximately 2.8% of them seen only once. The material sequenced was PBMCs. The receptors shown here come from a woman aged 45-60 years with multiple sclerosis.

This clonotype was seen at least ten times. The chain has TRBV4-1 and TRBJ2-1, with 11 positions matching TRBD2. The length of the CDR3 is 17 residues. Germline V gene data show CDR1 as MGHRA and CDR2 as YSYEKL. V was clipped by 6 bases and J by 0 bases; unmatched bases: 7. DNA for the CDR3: TGCGCCAGCAGGGGGGGTAGCGGGGGGGGCTCCTACAATGAGCAGTTCTTC. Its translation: CASRGGSGGGSYNEQFF.

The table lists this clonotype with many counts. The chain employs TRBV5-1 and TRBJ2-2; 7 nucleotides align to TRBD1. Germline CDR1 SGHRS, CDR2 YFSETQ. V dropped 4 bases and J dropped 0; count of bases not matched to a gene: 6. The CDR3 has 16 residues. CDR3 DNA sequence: TGCGCCAGCAGCGAGGTGGGGACAGCGAACACCGGGGAGCTGTTTTTT. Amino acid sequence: CASSEVGTANTGELFF.

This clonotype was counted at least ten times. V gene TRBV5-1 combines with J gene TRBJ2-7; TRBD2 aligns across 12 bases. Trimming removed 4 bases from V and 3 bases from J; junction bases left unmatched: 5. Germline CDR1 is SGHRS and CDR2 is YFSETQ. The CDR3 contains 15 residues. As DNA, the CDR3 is TGCGCCAGCAGCGCCACTAGCGGGAGGATCTACGAGCAGTACTTC. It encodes CASSATSGRIYEQYF.

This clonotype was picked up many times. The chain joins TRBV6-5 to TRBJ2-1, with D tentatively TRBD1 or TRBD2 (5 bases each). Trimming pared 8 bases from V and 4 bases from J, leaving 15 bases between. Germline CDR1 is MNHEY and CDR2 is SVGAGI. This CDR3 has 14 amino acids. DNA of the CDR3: TGTGCCAGCCAATGGACACGGGGATACAATGAGCAGTTCTTC. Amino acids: CASQWTRGYNEQFF.

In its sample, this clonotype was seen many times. The CDR3 region is CASSLSAVPGGELFF. CDR3 DNA sequence: TGTGCCAGCAGCTTATCGGCGGTGCCGGGTGGGGAGCTGTTTTTT. The rearrangement links TRBV7-8 to TRBJ2-2, with D hard to call. The CDR3 has 15 residues. Germline V gene lookup returns CDR1 SGHVS and CDR2 FQNEAQ. V was clipped by 2 bases and J by 8 bases, with 15 bases between them.